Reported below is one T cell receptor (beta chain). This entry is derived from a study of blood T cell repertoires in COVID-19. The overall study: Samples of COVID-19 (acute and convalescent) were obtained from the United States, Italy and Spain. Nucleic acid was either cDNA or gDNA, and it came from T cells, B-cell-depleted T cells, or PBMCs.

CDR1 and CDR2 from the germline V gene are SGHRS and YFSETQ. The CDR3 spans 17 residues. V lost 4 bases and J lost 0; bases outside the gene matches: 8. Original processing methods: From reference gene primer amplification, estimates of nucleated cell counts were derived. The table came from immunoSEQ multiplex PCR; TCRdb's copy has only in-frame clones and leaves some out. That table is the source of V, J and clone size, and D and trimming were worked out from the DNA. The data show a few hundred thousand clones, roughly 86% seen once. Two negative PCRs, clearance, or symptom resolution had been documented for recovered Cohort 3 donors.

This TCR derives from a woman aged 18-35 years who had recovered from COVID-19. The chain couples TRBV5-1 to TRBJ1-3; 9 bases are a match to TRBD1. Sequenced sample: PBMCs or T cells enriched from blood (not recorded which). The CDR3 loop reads CASSATGTGHSGNTIYF. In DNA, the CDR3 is TGCGCCAGCAGCGCGACCGGGACAGGGCACTCTGGAAACACCATATATTTT.